The clone carrying this T cell receptor beta chain was detected only once. What it binds is not known. The sample originates from a study of shared clonotypes between healthy human individuals. Study-wide results and caveats: Clonotype sharing among the donors was expected to vary with sequencing depth. Generation probabilities of non-shared clonotypes were lower (relative to those shared by all four donors).

V dropped 3 bases and J dropped 0 bases, with 12 bases sitting between them. The CDR3 runs to 15 residues. Germline V gene lookup returns CDR1 MNHEY and CDR2 SMNVEV (reference sequence). Assay used: immunoSEQ multiplex PCR; TCRdb lists only in-frame clones, some missing. The sample contains around 1.9 million clones, around 93% of which appear only once. Naive CD8 cells, CD45RO-negative and positively selected for CCR7, excluded terminally differentiated effector memory CD45RA+ cells. Healthy adults negative for HIV, lacking recent acute infections or vaccinations, served as donors. This receptor was identified in a man in his late teens or twenties in good health. Some clones in this sample may be carry-over from other donors' samples. The chain is built from TRBV27 and TRBJ2-7, with a weak D call TRBD1 (6 bases). The sequencing input was naive CD8+ T cells from PBMCs. CDR3 residues: CASSFTGKNSYEQYF. In DNA, the CDR3 is TGTGCCAGCAGTTTTACAGGGAAGAACTCCTACGAGCAGTACTTC.